This T cell receptor (beta chain) was identified in a study of T cells expressing NK-cell markers. For the study at large: HCMV serostatus: seven of eight sequenced donors positive, one negative.

TCRdb reanalyzed the 5' RACE reads and collapses them to one entry per CDR3 protein, without DNA. The sample includes hundreds of thousands of distinct CDR3 sequences. This receptor was obtained from a woman between 18 and 75 years old in good health. Sample: blood T cells: a sorted CD56 or NKG2C T cell subset, CD4+ or CD8+ T cells, or bulk PBMC T cells (not recorded which).

CDR3 loop: CASSFRLSSGNTIYF. This chain uses TRBV7-2 with TRBJ1-3. This CDR3 has 15 amino acids. CDR1 is SGHTA and CDR2 is FQGNSA in the germline V gene. Full variable domain (remainder filled in from reference TRBV7-2 and TRBJ1-3): GAGVSQSPSNKVTEKGKDVELRCDPISGHTALYWYRQSLGQGLEFLIYFQGNSAPDKSGLPSDRFSAERTGGSVSTLTIQRTQQEDSAVYLCASSFRLSSGNTIYFGEGSWLTVV.